This T cell receptor beta chain was sequenced during a study of Ad26.COV2.S vaccination and SARS-CoV-2 variants. The repertoire was sequenced with immunoSEQ multiplex PCR; TCRdb's copy has only in-frame clones and lacks some. The sample includes 200,000 to 300,000 clones, more than 75% of them seen just once. V was clipped by 2 bases and J by 7 bases, with 14 bases between them. Germline V gene sequence: CDR1 GTSNPN, CDR2 SVGIG (reference sequence). The CDR3 sequence is 13 residues long. Indicated treatment: some 20 received Ad26.COV2.S at low or high dose, single or two shots; about 5 received placebo; per-sample allocation not given. At day 63 after the first vaccine or placebo injection, samples were drawn.

The starting material was peripheral blood, obtained in a trial of Ad26.COV2.S vaccine versus placebo. The gene calls are TRBV30 and TRBJ1-2; D is perhaps TRBD1 (5 bases). The clonotype comes from a person aged 18-65 years who received the Ad26.COV2.S COVID-19 vaccine or a placebo. Here the CDR3 DNA reads TGTGCCTGGAGTCCCCGAGGGGCGGCTGGCTACACCTTC. Its translation: CAWSPRGAAGYTF.